This T cell receptor (beta chain) emerged from a study of cytomegalovirus exposure and HLA in healthy donors. PCR employed 60 Vbeta and 13 Jbeta primers. The data were produced by immunoSEQ multiplex PCR, yet TCRdb's version contains in-frame clones alone and is incomplete. The table shows approximately 100,000 clones, with about four fifths occurring only once. This sequence was found in a woman aged 40 to 50 in good health and CMV-seronegative. Sequences were obtained from PBMCs.

The CDR3 loop is CASSLSLGGAFGGYTF. CDR3 in DNA: TGTGCCAGCAGTTTATCGTTAGGGGGGGCATTTGGGGGCTACACCTTC. J is TRBJ1-2 and V is TRBV27, with D possibly matching TRBD1 (6 bases). The germline V and J ends were trimmed by 0 bases and 8 bases, with 19 bases remaining between them. Germline V CDR1 and CDR2: MNHEY, SMNVEV (reference sequence). This CDR3 has 16 residues.